The next 19 T cell receptor beta chains were all read from a single sample in a study of blood T cell repertoires in COVID-19. Data came from immunoSEQ multiplex PCR; TCRdb stores just in-frame clones and leaves some out. The repertoire holds fewer than 150,000 clones, more than 75% seen once, with around 4.5% in the top ten. The sequencing input was peripheral blood. Receptors originate from a woman aged 40 to 55 with acute or convalescent COVID-19.

The chain links TRBV28 to TRBJ1-4, with D hard to call. CDR3 size: 16 residues. V was pared by 7 bases and J by 0 bases, with 15 bases between. Germline CDR1 is MDHEN and CDR2 is SYDVKM. The CDR3: CASISPRLPTNEKLFF. CDR3 sequence (DNA): TGTGCCAGCATCTCCCCCCGACTGCCAACTAATGAAAAACTGTTTTTT.

This clone has just a few counts. The genes are TRBV28 and TRBJ2-3, with 9 bases lining up with TRBD2. V lost 9 bases and J lost 1; bases outside the gene matches: 2. CDR3 length: 13 residues. CDR1 is MDHEN, CDR2 SYDVKM, per germline. CDR3 amino acids: CASKRGGTDTQYF. In DNA, the CDR3 is TGTGCCAGTAAGCGGGGGGGCACAGATACGCAGTATTTT.

The V call is TRBV11-2, the J call TRBJ1-2; D gene uncertain. The CDR3 length is 14 residues. Germline V gene lookup returns CDR1 SGHAT and CDR2 FQNNGV. V lost 4 bases and J lost 7, with 16 bases in between. The CDR3: CASSSAAGFGGYTF. For the CDR3, the DNA is TGTGCCAGCAGCTCTGCGGCGGGCTTTGGTGGCTACACCTTC.

The chain employs TRBV5-1 and TRBJ1-2; D is unresolved. Looked up from germline, CDR1 is SGHRS and CDR2 is YFSETQ. The CDR3 spans 15 residues. Trimming left V 0 bases short and J 4 bases short, with 13 bases between. CDR3 protein: CASSLESEKSYGYTF. CDR3 sequence (DNA): TGCGCCAGCAGCTTGGAGTCGGAGAAGTCCTATGGCTACACCTTC.

This chain uses TRBV4-1 with TRBJ2-2; tentative D call: TRBD2 (6 bases). Trimming pared 7 bases from V and 6 bases from J, leaving 15 bases between. This CDR3 region has 14 residues. Germline-derived CDR1 and CDR2 are MGHRA and YSYEKL. The CDR3 nucleotides read TGCGCCAGCACCTGGGAGGAGGGTGCCGGGGAGCTGTTTTTT. Translating it yields CASTWEEGAGELFF.

V is TRBV3-1 (or the pseudogene TRBV3-2) and J is TRBJ1-1; 7 nucleotides agree with TRBD1. The V segment lost 4 bases and the J segment 7 bases; nucleotides outside the gene matches: 3. Per germline, CDR1 LGHDT and CDR2 YNNKEL (reference sequence). CDR3 length equals 12 residues. CDR3 nucleotides: TGTGCCAGCAGCCCCGGGACAGTTGAAGCTTTCTTT. Translated, it gives CASSPGTVEAFF.

This clone was counted once. The CDR3 nucleotides are TGTGCCAGCAGTGAACTTCCAGGGGGCTATGGCTACACCTTC. Its translation is CASSELPGGYGYTF. The chain carries TRBV2 and TRBJ1-2; 7 bases are shared with TRBD1. From germline, CDR1 is SNHLY and CDR2 FYNNEI. The CDR3 length is 14 residues. Trimming removed 2 bases from V and 4 bases from J; junction bases left unmatched: 4.

The rearrangement joins TRBV2 to TRBJ2-7, with D hard to call. CDR3 length: 13 amino acids. Germline V gene data show CDR1 as SNHLY and CDR2 as FYNNEI. The V end lost 2 bases, the J end lost 3 bases, and 8 bases lay between the germline ends. Written as DNA, the CDR3 is TGTGCCAGCAGTGAACCCAGGTTCTACGAGCAGTACTTC. Encoded protein: CASSEPRFYEQYF.

The chain couples TRBV27 to TRBJ2-1; D remains unclear. CDR3 length: 15 residues. Trimming removed 7 bases from V and 0 bases from J, with 13 bases in between. CDR1 MNHEY and CDR2 SMNVEV come from the germline V gene (reference sequence). CDR3 DNA sequence: TGTGCCAGCACCCGGAGCGTTAGCTCCTACAATGAGCAGTTCTTC. It encodes CASTRSVSSYNEQFF.

The rearrangement uses TRBV5-8 and TRBJ2-7; TRBD2 might be the D (6 bases). With 0 bases removed from V and 4 bases from J, the gap between germline ends came to 14 bases. The CDR3 is made up of 15 amino acids. Germline V gene lookup returns CDR1 SGHTS and CDR2 YDEGEE. CDR3 DNA: TGTGCCAGCAGCTTGGTAGCCGGGAGTGGGTACGAGCAGTACTTC. Residues: CASSLVAGSGYEQYF.

The chain employs TRBV7-2 and TRBJ2-3; 13 nucleotides match TRBD2. Germline V gene sequence: CDR1 SGHTA, CDR2 FQGNSA. V shed 4 bases, J shed 2 bases, and the junction held 3 bases outside the gene matches. This CDR3 is built from 16 residues. This CDR3 is CASSSGTSGITDTQYF. The CDR3 DNA reads as TGTGCCAGCAGCTCAGGGACTAGCGGGATCACAGATACGCAGTATTTT.

The CDR3 nucleotides are TGCGCCAGCAGCCCCAGGTCACGCTCTGGGGCCAACGTCCTGACTTTC. As protein: CASSPRSRSGANVLTF. This chain connects TRBV5-1 to TRBJ2-6; D remains unclear. Trimming removed 4 bases at V and 0 bases at J, with 11 bases between. Germline loops: CDR1 SGHRS, CDR2 YFSETQ. CDR3 length: 16 amino acids.

The chain employs TRBV5-6 and TRBJ1-2, with TRBD1 identical over 10 bases. Trimming took 0 bases from V and 5 from J; bases not matched to a gene: 4. The CDR3 has 15 residues. CDR1 is SGHDT and CDR2 is YYEEEE in the germline V gene. The chain's CDR3 is CASSLGDRGGYGYTF. The CDR3 DNA reads as TGTGCCAGCAGCTTGGGGGACAGGGGAGGATATGGCTACACCTTC. The entire variable domain, with the rest obtained from reference TRBV5-6 and TRBJ1-2, is as follows: DAGVTQSPTHLIKTRGQQVTLRCSPKSGHDTVSWYQQALGQGPQFIFQYYEEEERQRGNFPDRFSGHQFPNYSSELNVNALLLGDSALYLCASSLGDRGGYGYTFGSGTRLTVV.

The count of this clone is one. This rearrangement joins TRBV5-1 to TRBJ2-3; no clear D gene. Trimming took off 4 bases at V and 0 bases at J, with 9 bases between the two ends. The CDR3 totals 14 residues. The V gene's germline CDR1 is SGHRS and CDR2 YFSETQ. CDR3 in amino acids: CASSPFTSTDTQYF. The CDR3, as DNA: TGCGCCAGCAGCCCATTTACTAGCACAGATACGCAGTATTTT. Together with reference TRBV5-1 and TRBJ2-3, the CDR3 gives the full variable domain: KAGVTQTPRYLIKTRGQQVTLSCSPISGHRSVSWYQQTPGQGLQFLFEYFSETQRNKGNFPGRFSGRQFSNSRSEMNVSTLELGDSALYLCASSPFTSTDTQYFGPGTRLTVL.

The chain links TRBV4-1 to TRBJ2-7; 8 bases are shared with TRBD1. Looked up from germline, CDR1 is MGHRA and CDR2 is YSYEKL. With 0 bases clipped from V and 1 base from J, the junction kept 5 bases outside the gene matches. The CDR3 is 16 amino acids. CDR3 sequence reads: CASSQEPGTGSYEQYF. The CDR3 nucleotides read TGCGCCAGCAGCCAAGAACCCGGGACAGGATCCTACGAGCAGTACTTC.

The rearrangement joins TRBV28 to TRBJ2-7, with TRBD1 matching 7 bases. Germline CDR1 reads MDHEN; CDR2 reads SYDVKM. The CDR3 runs 16 residues. With 4 bases clipped from V and 1 base from J, the junction kept 10 bases outside the gene matches. The CDR3, as DNA: TGTGCCAGCAGTTCCCCGACAGGGCCCCGTTCCTACGAGCAGTACTTC. Protein: CASSSPTGPRSYEQYF.

This clone was counted only a few times. As DNA, the CDR3 is TGTGCCAGCAGCTTAGGGCGACAGGGTCGGACAGAGACCCAGTACTTC. Amino acid sequence: CASSLGRQGRTETQYF. The chain employs TRBV7-6 and TRBJ2-5, with 7 bases that match TRBD1. Germline V lookup: CDR1 SGHVS, CDR2 FNYEAQ. This CDR3 contains 16 residues. Unmatched junction bases numbered 9, after V lost 1 base and J lost 4 bases.

The J gene is TRBJ1-1, the V gene TRBV4-3, with a tentative D call TRBD1 (5 bases). Germline CDR1 is LGHNA and CDR2 is YSLEER. Deletions cut 4 bases from V and 0 bases from J, with 15 bases between. The CDR3 spans 16 residues. The CDR3 sequence: CASSRATTAMNTEAFF. The CDR3 region has the DNA TGCGCCAGCAGCCGCGCTACGACAGCAATGAACACTGAAGCTTTCTTT.

This clone has more than one count but fewer than ten. The chain joins TRBV7-2 to TRBJ2-7, with D unclear. Germline values: CDR1 SGHTA, CDR2 FQGNSA. This CDR3 is 13 amino acids long. Deletions cut 3 bases from V and 2 bases from J, with 8 bases between. The CDR3 loop reads CASSFPGPYEQYF. DNA for the CDR3: TGTGCCAGCAGCTTCCCAGGTCCCTACGAGCAGTACTTC.